This is a list of T cell receptor beta chains from one sample in a study of somatic mutations in cytotoxic T cells in rheumatoid arthritis. Using immunoSEQ multiplex PCR, the repertoire was profiled, and TCRdb retains in-frame clones only, with some absent. The sample shows about 14,000 clones, around 90% of them seen only once. The specimen was CD4+ T cells sorted from blood. These receptors were obtained from a man aged 65-85 years with rheumatoid arthritis. CDR3s include the opening cysteine and the closing phenylalanine or tryptophan. Fields, in order: CDR3 DNA, CDR3 protein, D gene, V gene, clone size, J gene. D genes are given only for firm matches. Where a row states a size, it is once, few, many or the class of an expanded clone; other rows omit it.

TGCGCCAGCAGCTGGAACCCGGGCAATGAGCAGTTCTTC CASSWNPGNEQFF . TRBV5-1 . TRBJ2-1
TGTGCCATCAGCAAGGACACTAACACCGGGGAGCTGTTTTTT CAISKDTNTGELFF . TRBV10-3 . TRBJ2-2
TGCGCCAGCAGCTTGGGGGAGGCAGCAAACTCTGGAAACACCATATATTTT CASSLGEAANSGNTIYF . TRBV5-1 . TRBJ1-3
TGCGCCAGCAGCTTGGATCTAGGTACGCAGTATTTT CASSLDLGTQYF . TRBV5-1 . TRBJ2-3
TGTGCCAGCAGCTCGGGGAGGGCCTACGAGCAGTACTTC CASSSGRAYEQYF TRBD2 TRBV7-9 . TRBJ2-7
TGCGCCAGCAGACTCTGGCCACTATTTGACAGCGGGGGCACTGAAGCTTTCTTT CASRLWPLFDSGGTEAFF . TRBV5-1 . TRBJ1-1
TGTGCCATCAGGTTGACTAGCGGAGGGGATACGCAGTATTTT CAIRLTSGGDTQYF TRBD2 TRBV10-3 . TRBJ2-3
TGCGCCAGCAGCTTGGATCGGGAGCTCTACGAGCAGTACTTC CASSLDRELYEQYF . TRBV5-1 . TRBJ2-7
TGTGCCAGCAGTGCGTTACAGGGGGAGAATCAGCCCCAGCATTTT CASSALQGENQPQHF TRBD1 TRBV25-1 . TRBJ1-5
TGCGCCAGCAGCTTGGAGGGGGGGGCGAGTCAGCCCCAGCATTTT CASSLEGGASQPQHF . TRBV5-1 . TRBJ1-5
TGTGCCAGCTCACCACCGGAGGGGATGGGGGAAAAACTGTTTTTT CASSPPEGMGEKLFF . TRBV18 . TRBJ1-4
TGTGCCTCCAGCAGGGCCTATAATTCACCCCTCCACTTT CASSRAYNSPLHF . TRBV11-3 . TRBJ1-6
TGCGCCAGCAGCTATGGCCCGCCCACTGAAGCTTTCTTT CASSYGPPTEAFF . TRBV5-1 . TRBJ1-1
TGTGCCAGCAGCTCCCGGACAGGGCCCAATCAGCCCCAGCATTTT CASSSRTGPNQPQHF TRBD1 TRBV9 . TRBJ1-5
TGCGCCAGCAGTTACATCCGGGGATACGAGCAGTACTTC CASSYIRGYEQYF . TRBV5-1 . TRBJ2-7
TGTGCCAGCAGCCACGCCGGGACAGGGGGCGAAAACACCATATATTTT CASSHAGTGGENTIYF TRBD1 TRBV27 . TRBJ1-3
TGTGCCAGCGCGCAGGGGGGAACGTACGCATGGTATTTT CASAQGGTYAWYF . TRBV7-9 . TRBJ2-3
TGCGCCAGCAGCCTTGTGGAGGAACCGGGAACTGAAGCTTTCTTT CASSLVEEPGTEAFF . TRBV5-1 . TRBJ1-1
TGTGCCAGCAGTGAACTCTCGTCCCTTAATCAGCCCCAGCATTTT CASSELSSLNQPQHF . TRBV6-1 . TRBJ1-5
TGTGCCAGCAGCCCTGAAGGGGTGACTAGCGTTCGTAGGTTCTTC CASSPEGVTSVRRFF TRBD2 TRBV7-3 once TRBJ2-1
TGTGCCAGCAGTCCTCTAGGGAGTACTGGAAACACCATATATTTT CASSPLGSTGNTIYF . TRBV6-1 . TRBJ1-3
TGTGCCAGCTATAGGGACAGGAATTACGAGCAGTACTTC CASYRDRNYEQYF TRBD1 TRBV2 . TRBJ2-7
TGTGCCAGCAGCGTAGGACTAGCGGGGTCCTACGAGCAGTACTTC CASSVGLAGSYEQYF TRBD2 TRBV9 . TRBJ2-7
TGCGCCAGCAGCCTCCTGGACAGCCTTAATTCACCCCTCCACTTT CASSLLDSLNSPLHF . TRBV5-1 few TRBJ1-6
TGCGCCAGCAGCCAAGATCGGACAGGGGTTGAAAAACTGTTTTTT CASSQDRTGVEKLFF TRBD1 TRBV4-1 . TRBJ1-4
TGTGCCAGCAGCTTTGGACAGGGAGGAACCGGGGAGCTGTTTTTT CASSFGQGGTGELFF TRBD1 TRBV11-3 . TRBJ2-2
TGTGCCAGCAGCAAATCAAGCAATCAGCCCCAGCATTTT CASSKSSNQPQHF . TRBV7-9 . TRBJ1-5
TGTGCCAGCACAGGGACAGGGTCAGCCTACGAGCAGTACTTC CASTGTGSAYEQYF TRBD1 TRBV6-1 few TRBJ2-7
TGTGCCAGCAGTCCAGAGACAGGCCGGTATGGCTACACCTTC CASSPETGRYGYTF . TRBV6-5 . TRBJ1-2
TGTGCCAGCAGGCTGACAGTGAACACTGAAGCTTTCTTT CASRLTVNTEAFF . TRBV25-1 . TRBJ1-1
TGCGCCAGCAGCCCGGGACTAGCGGGAGGTGAGCAGTTCTTC CASSPGLAGGEQFF TRBD2 TRBV5-1 . TRBJ2-1
TGCGCCAGCAGCTCGCGGGCAGACTATGGCTACACCTTC CASSSRADYGYTF . TRBV5-1 once TRBJ1-2
TGTGCCAGCAGCTTGACAGGGGGGTTCTCTGGAAACACCATATATTTT CASSLTGGFSGNTIYF TRBD1 TRBV5-4 . TRBJ1-3
TGTGCCAGCAGTTACTCGCAGGACTACCGGGGTTCACCCCTCCACTTT CASSYSQDYRGSPLHF . TRBV6-5 . TRBJ1-6
TGTGCCAGCAGCGTAGCGACCGGGAGGGGCTACGAGCAGTACTTC CASSVATGRGYEQYF TRBD2 TRBV9 once TRBJ2-7
TGTGCCAGCTCACCAGAGCCGGGAACCACTTACGAGCAGTACTTC CASSPEPGTTYEQYF . TRBV18 . TRBJ2-7
TGTGCCAGCAGCTTGGGGGCTAGCGGGGGGGCTCGTGAGACCCAGTACTTC CASSLGASGGARETQYF TRBD2 TRBV11-2 . TRBJ2-5
TGTGCCAGTTGGGCGGGCGGAACCAATCAGCCCCAGCATTTT CASWAGGTNQPQHF . TRBV6-1 . TRBJ1-5
TGCGCCAGCAGCCTGGAATGGGACAGGGGGAACACTGAAGCTTTCTTT CASSLEWDRGNTEAFF TRBD1 TRBV5-1 . TRBJ1-1
TGTGCCAGCAGTTCCGCCGGGGCGGAGGGCCAAGAGACCCAGTACTTC CASSSAGAEGQETQYF . TRBV28 . TRBJ2-5
TGTGCCCTCAATCTGGGGGGGAATGGGGACTATGGCTACACCTTC CALNLGGNGDYGYTF . TRBV28 . TRBJ1-2
TGTGCCAGCAGCTTTGGAGAGCGGACTGGACCCGGGGAGCTGTTTTTT CASSFGERTGPGELFF . TRBV5-4 . TRBJ2-2
TGCAGCGGCCGACCGAGGTCTAGCACAGATACGCAGTATTTT CSGRPRSSTDTQYF . TRBV29-1 . TRBJ2-3